This T cell receptor beta chain was obtained from a study of control samples from healthy donors and cancer patients. V was clipped by 1 base and J by 4 bases, with 11 bases between them. CDR3 size: 15 residues. Germline V gene lookup returns CDR1 SGHRS and CDR2 YFSETQ. The assay was immunoSEQ multiplex PCR, and TCRdb's table has in-frame clones only and misses some. The sample includes around 51,000 clones, over 70% of them seen just once. The receptor was derived from a man aged 65-85 years in good health. The sample taken for sequencing was blood. The V gene is TRBV5-1, the J gene TRBJ1-4; D may be TRBD1 (6 bases). The CDR3 region has the DNA TGCGCCAGCAGCTTGCGGGGGGCCATTAATGAAAAACTGTTTTTT. Translation gives CASSLRGAINEKLFF. Full variable domain (remainder filled in from reference TRBV5-1 and TRBJ1-4): KAGVTQTPRYLIKTRGQQVTLSCSPISGHRSVSWYQQTPGQGLQFLFEYFSETQRNKGNFPGRFSGRQFSNSRSEMNVSTLELGDSALYLCASSLRGAINEKLFFGSGTQLSVL.